This record concerns one T cell receptor beta chain sequence. Its antigen is as yet unknown. The germline V gene has CDR1 SGDLS and CDR2 YYNGEE. V dropped 0 bases and J dropped 0 bases, with 6 bases sitting between them. This CDR3 contains 14 residues. This record comes from a study of cytomegalovirus exposure and HLA in healthy donors. Regarding the study as a whole: Rare TCR sequences dominated, though some public TCRs recurred in many donors.

PCR employed 60 Vbeta and 13 Jbeta primers. Using immunoSEQ multiplex PCR, the repertoire was profiled, and TCRdb retains in-frame clones only, with some absent. The sample includes 90,000 to 120,000 clones, about 80% of them seen just once. V is TRBV9 and J is TRBJ1-1; no clear D gene. This clonotype was obtained from a woman under 30 in good health and CMV-seropositive. Input material: PBMCs. CDR3 nucleotide sequence: TGTGCCAGCAGCGTAGTCGGGGTGAACACTGAAGCTTTCTTT. Its translation: CASSVVGVNTEAFF.